Listed here are 10 T cell receptor beta chains from one sample, sequenced in a study of blood T cell repertoires in COVID-19. Sequencing was performed with immunoSEQ multiplex PCR; in TCRdb, only in-frame clones are kept and a portion is missing. The sample includes 160,000 or so clones, 79% of them seen just once. The sequencing input was peripheral blood. The receptors derive from a woman aged 55-69 years with COVID-19, enrolled during active disease.

The chain employs TRBV5-1 and TRBJ1-6, with 9 bases identical to TRBD1. CDR3 length equals 16 residues. Germline loops: CDR1 SGHRS, CDR2 YFSETQ. Losses at the gene ends were 2 bases for V and 6 bases for J; bases not matched to a gene: 6. CDR3 DNA sequence: TGCGCCAGCAGCTTCACCCAGGGACAGGGTAATTCACCCCTCCACTTT. Residues: CASSFTQGQGNSPLHF.

The gene calls are TRBV2 and TRBJ2-7; TRBD1 aligns across 9 bases. Germline CDR1 and CDR2: SNHLY and FYNNEI. The V and J ends lost 6 bases and 3 bases, in that order; junction bases with no gene match: 3. The CDR3 extends over 13 amino acids. The CDR3, as DNA: TGTGCCAGCAGACGGGACAGGGACTACGAGCAGTACTTC. Encoded protein: CASRRDRDYEQYF.

This clone was observed many times. The chain couples TRBV5-5 to TRBJ2-5; 8 bases match TRBD1. CDR1 and CDR2 (germline): SGHKS, YYEKEE (reference sequence). This CDR3 comprises 16 residues. The trim removed 4 bases at V and 3 bases at J, leaving 11 bases unmatched. CDR3 nucleotide sequence: TGTGCCAGCAGCGCCTCACCGGGACAGGCGGAAGAGACCCAGTACTTC. Amino acids: CASSASPGQAEETQYF.

The DNA for the CDR3 is TGTGCCACCAGCAGAGATCTTTACGAGAAAAACATTCAGTACTTC. As protein: CATSRDLYEKNIQYF. V gene TRBV15 combines with J gene TRBJ2-4; D is ambiguous. Trimming took off 0 bases at V and 4 bases at J, with 10 bases between the two ends. Germline CDR1 reads LNHNV; CDR2 reads YYDKDF (reference sequence). The CDR3 length is 15 residues.

The gene calls are TRBV18 and TRBJ1-1, with D perhaps matching TRBD1 (6 bases). This CDR3 has 13 amino acids. V shed 3 bases and J shed 6 bases, with 11 bases lying between them. CDR1 KGHSH and CDR2 LQKENI come from the germline V gene. CDR3 in amino acids: CASSPGGGAEAFF. The CDR3 nucleotides are TGTGCCAGCTCACCGGGGGGGGGCGCTGAAGCTTTCTTT.

This chain connects TRBV9 to TRBJ1-4; possibly TRBD1 for D (5 bases). Trimming shortened V by 4 bases and J by 0 bases, and 10 bases separated the two germline ends. Looked up from germline, CDR1 is SGDLS and CDR2 is YYNGEE. The CDR3 consists of 15 residues. The CDR3 is CASSMTQATNEKLFF. CDR3 DNA: TGTGCCAGCAGCATGACACAGGCAACTAATGAAAAACTGTTTTTT.

This rearrangement joins TRBV9 to TRBJ2-2; 10 nucleotides agree with TRBD2. The J segment lost 3 bases and the V segment lost 6 bases, leaving 14 bases of the junction unmatched. The germline V gene encodes CDR1 SGDLS and CDR2 YYNGEE. The CDR3 extends over 18 amino acids. CDR3 in amino acids: CASTTSPSGSSYTGELFF. DNA for the CDR3: TGTGCCAGCACGACTAGCCCTAGCGGGAGTAGTTACACCGGGGAGCTGTTTTTT.

This chain joins TRBV27 and TRBJ2-2; perhaps TRBD2 as D (6 bases). There are 14 residues in the CDR3. Germline-derived CDR1 and CDR2 are MNHEY and SMNVEV (reference sequence). V lost 5 bases and J 7 bases, leaving 14 bases between the germline ends. The CDR3 nucleotides are TGTGCCAGCAGTGATGGACGGACTAACGGGGAGCTGTTTTTT. Protein: CASSDGRTNGELFF.

This clone has just one count. V is TRBV5-4 and J is TRBJ2-3; D possibly corresponds to TRBD2 (6 bases). The CDR3 runs to 15 residues. V was shortened by 4 bases and J by 4 bases, with 16 bases between the two germline ends. Germline V CDR1 and CDR2: SGHNT, YYREEE (reference sequence). CDR3 sequence: CASSVDPGGADTQYF. Written as DNA, the CDR3 is TGTGCCAGCAGCGTAGACCCCGGGGGAGCAGATACGCAGTATTTT.

This clone was observed a single time. V is TRBV4-2 and J is TRBJ1-1; D is unresolved. V was cut by 1 base and J by 1 base, with 10 bases left in between. The CDR3 runs 15 residues. The germline gives CDR1 LGHNA, CDR2 YNFKEQ. The CDR3: CASSQGVTQNTEAFF. CDR3 sequence (DNA): TGTGCCAGCAGCCAAGGTGTGACACAGAACACTGAAGCTTTCTTT.